This entry lists 25 T cell receptor beta chains sequenced from one sample in a study of T cells in Graves' hyperthyroidism and ophthalmopathy. RNA transcripts provided the source from which TCR beta CDR3 regions were amplified. Researchers ran a first-round RT-PCR on the TCR CDR3 using the HTBI primer set. TCRdb passed the multiplex PCR reads through MiXCR, listing each CDR3 protein once. The data contain about 210,000 distinct CDR3 sequences, 15% to 20% of them seen just once; the ten biggest clones take up around 52%. Source material: blood. The receptors stem from a man aged 50-60 years with Graves' hyperthyroidism.

This clonotype was seen repeatedly, ten times or more. This chain uses TRBV20-1 with TRBJ2-1, with D tentatively TRBD2 (6 bases). The length of the CDR3 is 15 residues. Between the trimmed V and J ends, which lost 1 base and 0 bases, there was a span of 10 bases. The germline gives CDR1 DFQATT, CDR2 SNEGSKA (reference sequence). CDR3 nucleotides: TGCAGTGCTAGAGGGAGGGTTAGCTCCTACAATGAGCAGTTCTTC. This encodes CSARGRVSSYNEQFF.

Ten or more counts support this clonotype. The rearrangement uses TRBV24-1 and TRBJ2-3; D might be TRBD1 (7 bases). The CDR3 consists of 14 residues. The germline V gene has CDR1 KGHDR and CDR2 SFDVKD. V was pared by 2 bases and J by 6 bases, with 11 bases between. The CDR3 loop is CATSDYRGGDTQYF. The CDR3 bases are TGTGCCACCAGTGATTACAGGGGAGGCGATACGCAGTATTTT.

In this sample, this clonotype turned up a few times. The gene calls are TRBV3-1 and TRBJ2-7; D gene unclear. The CDR3 consists of 13 residues. Germline CDR1 LGHDT, CDR2 YNNKEL (reference sequence). Between the trimmed V and J ends, which lost 5 bases and 1 base, there was a span of 9 bases. The CDR3 coding sequence is TGTGCCAGCAGCGTTGACATGTCCTACGAGCAGTACTTC. Translated: CASSVDMSYEQYF.

There are a few counts of this clonotype. The chain is built from TRBV24-1 and TRBJ2-3, with TRBD2 matching 9 bases. Per the germline V gene, CDR1 is KGHDR and CDR2 is SFDVKD. There are 15 residues in the CDR3. Trimming cost V 4 bases and J 4 bases; bases outside gene matches: 5. In DNA form, the CDR3 reads TGTGCCACCAGTGAGCCCATAGCGGGGGCAGATACGCAGTATTTT. Protein product: CATSEPIAGADTQYF.

This clonotype appeared once. The chain joins TRBV19 to TRBJ1-5; 7 positions match TRBD1. Germline CDR1 is LNHDA and CDR2 is SQIVND (reference sequence). The CDR3 sequence is 15 residues long. The ends lost 8 bases at V and 0 bases at J; junction bases unmatched: 7. The CDR3: CASRRGRDSNQPQHF. CDR3 coding DNA: TGTGCCAGTCGGAGGGGGCGCGATAGCAATCAGCCCCAGCATTTT.

This clonotype was seen ten or more times. The chain is built from TRBV13 and TRBJ2-7; 14 nucleotides agree with TRBD2. The trim removed 5 bases at V and 7 bases at J, leaving 4 bases unmatched. The CDR3 runs to 14 residues. Germline V lookup: CDR1 PRHDT, CDR2 FYEKMQ (reference sequence). CDR3 DNA sequence: TGTGCCAGCAGCGGGACTAGCGGGAGTCGTGAGCAGTACTTC. The encoded protein is CASSGTSGSREQYF.

This clonotype was detected ten times or more. The gene calls are TRBV15 and TRBJ2-2; 10 bases map to TRBD2. Germline V gene sequence: CDR1 LNHNV, CDR2 YYDKDF (reference sequence). The J segment lost 3 bases and the V segment lost 1 base, leaving 2 bases of the junction unmatched. This CDR3 is 16 amino acids long. The CDR3 is CATSRAGLADTGELFF. The CDR3 coding sequence is TGTGCCACCAGCAGAGCTGGACTAGCGGACACCGGGGAGCTGTTTTTT.

This clonotype came up many times. The chain is built from TRBV5-1 and TRBJ2-7, with D unresolved. The V gene's germline CDR1 is SGHRS and CDR2 YFSETQ. The germline V and J ends were trimmed by 4 bases and 3 bases, with 14 bases remaining between them. The CDR3 is 14 amino acids. The CDR3 protein is CASSRFDVNYEQYF. The DNA of the CDR3 is TGCGCCAGCAGCCGATTCGACGTAAACTACGAGCAGTACTTC. Full variable domain (rest looked up from reference TRBV5-1 and TRBJ2-7): KAGVTQTPRYLIKTRGQQVTLSCSPISGHRSVSWYQQTPGQGLQFLFEYFSETQRNKGNFPGRFSGRQFSNSRSEMNVSTLELGDSALYLCASSRFDVNYEQYFGPGTRLTVT.

This clonotype was detected a few times. Here the CDR3 reads CASSQRDRGRGTEAFF. In nucleotides, the CDR3 is TGTGCCAGCAGCCAAAGGGACAGGGGGAGGGGGACTGAAGCTTTCTTT. This sequence joins TRBV4-2 and TRBJ1-1; TRBD1 matches 11 bases. The CDR3 is 16 residues long. Germline loops: CDR1 LGHNA, CDR2 YNFKEQ. V dropped 2 bases and J dropped 5; count of bases not matched to a gene: 7.

The chain has TRBV7-8 and TRBJ2-7; possible D gene TRBD2, 5 bases. CDR3 size: 12 residues. CDR1 SGHVS and CDR2 FQNEAQ come from the germline V gene. Deletions cut 8 bases from V and 5 bases from J, with 13 bases between. CDR3 DNA: TGTGCCAGCTTAGCGAGTCAGCACGAGCAGTACTTC. It specifies CASLASQHEQYF.

V gene TRBV19 combines with J gene TRBJ1-2, with TRBD1 identical over 7 bases. The V gene end was trimmed by 8 bases and the J gene end by 2 bases; junction bases not matched to a gene: 8. The CDR3 loop spans 14 amino acids. In germline, CDR1 is LNHDA, CDR2 SQIVND (reference sequence). The CDR3, as DNA: TGTGCCAGTCTTAAACGACAGGGAAACTATGGCTACACCTTC. It encodes CASLKRQGNYGYTF. Full variable domain (rest looked up from reference TRBV19 and TRBJ1-2): DGGITQSPKYLFRKEGQNVTLSCEQNLNHDAMYWYRQDPGQGLRLIYYSQIVNDFQKGDIAEGYSVSREKKESFPLTVTSAQKNPTAFYLCASLKRQGNYGYTFGSGTRLTVV.

About this clonotype: Given a much more abundant clone one base away, this may be a read error. The chain couples TRBV12-3 or TRBV12-4 to TRBJ1-5, with a weak D call TRBD1 (6 bases). The CDR3 has 13 residues. The CDR3 protein is CVSTRGANQPQHF. The CDR3 region has the DNA TGTGTCAGCACCAGGGGAGCAAATCAGCCCCAGCATTTT.

The genes are TRBV6-1 and TRBJ2-5; 9 nucleotides line up with TRBD2. CDR3 size: 16 residues. Germline V gene lookup returns CDR1 MNHNS and CDR2 SASEGT. J lost 7 bases, V lost 5 bases, and 14 bases had no gene match. CDR3 amino acids: CASSRVSSGEGGTQYF. CDR3 coding DNA: TGTGCCAGCAGTAGGGTTTCTAGCGGGGAAGGGGGGACCCAGTACTTC.

The V gene is TRBV7-9, the J gene TRBJ2-3, with 8 bases aligning to TRBD2. The ends lost 4 bases at V and 2 bases at J; junction bases unmatched: 8. The CDR3 contains 16 residues. Germline V gene lookup returns CDR1 SEHNR and CDR2 FQNEAQ (reference sequence). CDR3 amino acids: CASSSASGSHTDTQYF. CDR3 in DNA: TGTGCCAGCAGCTCGGCCAGCGGGAGTCACACAGATACGCAGTATTTT.

Many counts were recorded for this clonotype. V is TRBV10-2 and J is TRBJ2-5, with a possible D match to TRBD1 (5 bases). Germline CDR1 is WSHSY and CDR2 is SAAADI. V was clipped by 7 bases and J by 5 bases, with 11 bases between them. The CDR3 length is 12 residues. CDR3 in amino acids: CASTRTKETQYF. CDR3 nucleotide sequence: TGCGCCAGCACTAGGACAAAGGAGACCCAGTACTTC.

The chain employs TRBV20-1 and TRBJ2-7; 9 bases align to TRBD1. Germline lookup yields CDR1 DFQATT and CDR2 SNEGSKA (reference sequence). The ends lost 6 bases at V and 4 bases at J; junction bases unmatched: 4. The CDR3 is 12 residues long. The CDR3 DNA follows: TGCAGTGCACCGGGACAGGGATACGAGCAGTACTTC. Amino acids: CSAPGQGYEQYF.

This clonotype was seen repeatedly, ten times or more. V usage is TRBV29-1 and J usage is TRBJ2-7; D gene ambiguous. This CDR3 has 12 residues. The germline V gene has CDR1 SQVTM and CDR2 ANQGSEA. Trimming removed 0 bases at V and 2 bases at J, with 5 bases between. CDR3 sequence: CSVEDGTYEQYF. DNA for the CDR3: TGCAGCGTTGAAGACGGTACCTACGAGCAGTACTTC.

This clonotype was counted many times. This rearrangement joins TRBV24-1 to TRBJ2-1; no definite D call. The CDR3 spans 15 residues. The V gene lost 3 bases and the J gene lost 4 bases, with 12 bases spanning the gap. Germline CDR1 is KGHDR and CDR2 is SFDVKD. CDR3 coding DNA: TGTGCCACCAGTGATAACAAGTTAGGGTACAATGAGCAGTTCTTC. Encoded protein: CATSDNKLGYNEQFF.

This clonotype appeared a few times. This chain joins TRBV16 and TRBJ2-1; 8 bases align to TRBD1. The CDR3 extends over 15 amino acids. Germline CDR1 and CDR2: KGHSY and FQNENV. J lost 8 bases, V lost 4 bases, and 10 bases had no gene match. CDR3 sequence reads: CASSLITGGLDEQFF. The CDR3 DNA is TGTGCCAGCAGCCTAATCACAGGGGGTCTCGATGAGCAGTTCTTC.

This clonotype was recorded many times. V gene TRBV7-9 combines with J gene TRBJ2-7, with 12 bases lining up with TRBD2. The ends lost 0 bases at V and 6 bases at J; junction bases unmatched: 6. Germline loops: CDR1 SEHNR, CDR2 FQNEAQ (reference sequence). The CDR3 runs 16 residues. CDR3 sequence reads: CASSLARTSGTSEQYF. The CDR3, as DNA: TGTGCCAGCAGCTTAGCGCGGACTAGCGGGACATCCGAGCAGTACTTC.

In its sample, this clonotype was seen a few times. A much larger clone lies one base from this, so it may be a read error. The V and J genes are TRBV28 and TRBJ2-1; no clear D gene. V was cut by 3 bases and J by 0 bases, with 12 bases left in between. Germline values: CDR1 MDHEN, CDR2 SYDVKM. The CDR3 length is 16 residues. This CDR3 is CASSFSQRSSYNEQFF. Here the CDR3 DNA reads TGTGCCAGCAGTTTCTCTCAGAGAAGCTCCTACAATGAGCAGTTCTTC.

This chain links TRBV12-3 or TRBV12-4 with TRBJ2-1; 8 nucleotides align to TRBD1. The CDR3 sequence is 15 residues long. Trimming took 1 base from V and 6 from J; bases not matched to a gene: 5. The DNA of the CDR3 is TGTGCCAGCAGTTTAGGGACAGGGAATTTCAATGAGCAGTTCTTC. The encoded protein is CASSLGTGNFNEQFF.

This clonotype was observed at least ten times. V and J are TRBV4-2 and TRBJ2-5, with D possibly matching TRBD2 (6 bases). Trimming shortened V by 1 base and J by 5 bases, and 14 bases separated the two germline ends. Per the germline V gene, CDR1 is LGHNA and CDR2 is YNFKEQ. The CDR3 runs 15 residues. CDR3 nucleotide sequence: TGTGCCAGCAGCCAAGGTAGCGGAGGGCGGGAGACCCAGTACTTC. Translating it yields CASSQGSGGRETQYF.

In its sample, this clonotype was seen many times. V and J are TRBV11-2 and TRBJ1-1, with D perhaps TRBD1 (5 bases). Trimming shortened V by 5 bases and J by 1 base, and 17 bases separated the two germline ends. The CDR3 has 16 residues. Looked up from germline, CDR1 is SGHAT and CDR2 is FQNNGV. CDR3 region: CASSLNRGQPNTEAFF. CDR3 nucleotides: TGTGCCAGCAGCCTTAACCGGGGCCAACCGAACACTGAAGCTTTCTTT.

This clonotype was found many times. The J gene is TRBJ1-1, the V gene TRBV18; possibly TRBD1 for D (5 bases). The CDR3 totals 13 residues. Germline CDR1 reads KGHSH; CDR2 reads LQKENI. V dropped 6 bases and J dropped 3 bases, with 11 bases sitting between them. The DNA of the CDR3 is TGTGCCAGCTCCGGCGGGGCGGACACTGAAGCTTTCTTT. Encoded protein: CASSGGADTEAFF.